A single sample is the source of the 5 T cell receptor beta chains below, sequenced in a study of identical twins (dated by TCRdb to 2016 to 2017). Libraries were built with 5' RACE. TCRdb shows the sequencer as Illumina HiSeq 2000. Using fastp trimming at Q25 and MiXCR clonotype assembly, TCRdb reanalyzed the public sequencing data and kept in-frame beta chains. CDR3 protein sequences are deduplicated, and each keeps its most common genes and DNA. This sample comprises about 220,000 distinct CDR3 sequences, around 8.1% of them detected only once. Just under 2% of the sample belongs to the ten largest clones. These data were also reused for a study on yellow fever vaccine responses in identical twins.

Material: memory (CD45RO+) T cells sorted from blood. The sample's cell subset or site label is to be understood as: CD45RO+ enriched T cells. These receptors were taken from a woman aged 18 to 35 in good health.

This chain joins TRBV9 and TRBJ2-7; D ambiguous. The V gene lost 3 bases and the J gene lost 1 base, with 11 bases spanning the gap. Germline V gene lookup returns CDR1 SGDLS and CDR2 YYNGEE. The CDR3 covers 14 residues. The CDR3 DNA reads as TGTGCCAGCAGCGAGTCGCTGGGTTCCTACGAGCAGTACTTC. It is translated as CASSESLGSYEQYF.

The table lists this clonotype with many counts. The chain combines TRBV6-5 with TRBJ2-3; D unclear. Germline V gene sequence: CDR1 MNHEY, CDR2 SVGAGI. The V gene lost 0 bases and the J gene lost 2 bases, with 9 bases spanning the gap. The CDR3 has 15 amino acids. The CDR3 nucleotides are TGTGCCAGCAGTTACTCGATGCAGATCACAGATACGCAGTATTTT. Its translation is CASSYSMQITDTQYF.

The CDR3 region is CSASGVTIPDEQYF. CDR3 coding DNA: TGCAGTGCGTCAGGAGTAACCATTCCCGACGAGCAGTACTTC. The rearrangement uses TRBV20-1 and TRBJ2-7; D is unresolved. CDR3 length: 14 residues. In germline, CDR1 is DFQATT, CDR2 SNEGSKA (reference sequence). V lost 6 bases to trimming and J lost 5 bases, with 20 bases between them.

This clonotype appeared a few times. The V and J genes are TRBV5-1 and TRBJ1-1; a possible D gene is TRBD1 (5 bases). CDR1 and CDR2 (germline): SGHRS, YFSETQ. Trimming stripped 2 bases from V and 1 base from J, with 12 bases between. This CDR3 is 15 amino acids long. In nucleotides, the CDR3 is TGCGCCAGCAGCTTAAGAACAGGACAGAACACTGAAGCTTTCTTT. This gives the protein CASSLRTGQNTEAFF.

The chain uses TRBV25-1 and TRBJ2-2; 8 bases line up with TRBD1. J was trimmed by 5 bases and V by 2 bases; bases with no gene match: 4. The CDR3 covers 15 residues. CDR1 and CDR2 from the germline V gene are MGHDK and SYGVNS. As DNA, the CDR3 is TGTGCCAGCAGTGAACCGCAGGGGGCAACCGGGGAGCTGTTTTTT. The encoded protein is CASSEPQGATGELFF.